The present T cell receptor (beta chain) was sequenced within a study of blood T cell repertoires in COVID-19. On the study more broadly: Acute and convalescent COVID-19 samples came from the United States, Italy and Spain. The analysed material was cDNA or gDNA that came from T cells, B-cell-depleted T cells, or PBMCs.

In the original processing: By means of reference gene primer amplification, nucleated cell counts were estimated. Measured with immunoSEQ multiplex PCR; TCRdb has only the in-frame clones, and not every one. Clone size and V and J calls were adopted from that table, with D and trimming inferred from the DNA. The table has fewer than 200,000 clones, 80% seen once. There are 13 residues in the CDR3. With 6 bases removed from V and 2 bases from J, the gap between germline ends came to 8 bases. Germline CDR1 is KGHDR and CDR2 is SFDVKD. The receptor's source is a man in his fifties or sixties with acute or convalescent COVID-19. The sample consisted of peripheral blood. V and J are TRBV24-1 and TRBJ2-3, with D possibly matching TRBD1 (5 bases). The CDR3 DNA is TGTGCCACCAGTAACAGGAACACAGATACGCAGTATTTT. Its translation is CATSNRNTDTQYF.